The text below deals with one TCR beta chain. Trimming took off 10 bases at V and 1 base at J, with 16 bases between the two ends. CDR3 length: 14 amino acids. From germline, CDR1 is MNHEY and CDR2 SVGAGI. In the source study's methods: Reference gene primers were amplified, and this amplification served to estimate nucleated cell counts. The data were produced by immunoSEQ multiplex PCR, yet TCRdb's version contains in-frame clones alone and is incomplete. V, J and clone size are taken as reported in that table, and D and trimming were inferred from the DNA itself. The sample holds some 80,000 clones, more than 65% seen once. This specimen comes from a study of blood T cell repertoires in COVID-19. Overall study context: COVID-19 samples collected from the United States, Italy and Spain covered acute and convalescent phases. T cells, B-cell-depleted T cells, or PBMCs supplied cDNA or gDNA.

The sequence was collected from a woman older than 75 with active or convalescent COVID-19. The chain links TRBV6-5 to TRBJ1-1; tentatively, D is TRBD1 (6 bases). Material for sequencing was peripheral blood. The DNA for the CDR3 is TGTGCCATCCGAGCGGGGGCGGGGAACACTGAAGCTTTCTTT. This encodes CAIRAGAGNTEAFF.